Shown below are 5 T cell receptor delta chains from a single sample sequenced in a study of gamma-delta T cells after stem cell transplantation. TCRdb re-processed the RT-PCR reads via CATT. The sample includes about 1,800 delta-chain clones, roughly 18% seen only once; the top ten take about 66%. Source material: gamma-delta T cells. The receptors stem from a human donor. It is not recorded whose cells these are; they may come from a transplant donor.

Concerning this clone itself: A single base separates this from a much larger clone, so it may be a read error. The J gene is TRDJ1, the V gene TRDV2, with a tentative D call TRDD3 (5 bases). The CDR3 runs 16 residues. The V gene's germline CDR1 is GEAIGNYY and CDR2 EKD. Trimming stripped 1 base from V and 10 bases from J, with 24 bases between. The CDR3 loop is CACDTVSGQRGPGLIF. CDR3 bases: TGTGCCTGTGACACGGTGTCTGGTCAACGGGGGCCCGGACTCATCTTT.

This clone was seen only a few times. A far larger clone differs by one base, so this is likely a read error. The V gene is TRDV2, the J gene TRDJ1, with 8 bases matching TRDD2. The germline V gene has CDR1 GEAIGNYY and CDR2 EKD. The CDR3 has 22 amino acids. CDR3 sequence: CACNTGNLPTSPGLTTRDKLIF. The CDR3, as DNA: TGTGCCTGTAACACCGGAAATCTTCCTACGTCTCCTGGGCTCACTACGCGCGATAAACTCATCTTT.

By share, this clone counts as medium-sized. A far larger clone lies a single base away; this is likely a read error. The chain links TRDV3 to TRDJ1; 7 bases are a match to TRDD3. CDR1 and CDR2 from the germline V gene are TVYSNPD and GDNSRS (reference sequence). V shed 4 bases and J 0 bases; nucleotides not matched to a gene: 26. The length of the CDR3 is 20 residues. Here the CDR3 reads CASVDSTPTGVMANTDKLIF. The CDR3 nucleotides read TGTGCCTCAGTGGACTCTACGCCGACTGGGGTGATGGCCAACACCGATAAACTCATCTTT.

Concerning this clone itself: A clone one base away is much larger, so this may be a read error. This chain links TRDV1 with TRDJ1; 12 nucleotides line up with TRDD3. Germline V lookup: CDR1 TSWWSYY, CDR2 QGS. CDR3 length equals 24 residues. As DNA, the CDR3 is TGTGCTCTTAGGGAACGAGACCACTCAGATTACTGGGGGATACTGGGGGACTACACCGATAAACTCATCTTT. Protein product: CALRERDHSDYWGILGDYTDKLIF.

Points on this clone: The protein that TCRdb holds for this DNA derives from a much larger clone and differs from the translated DNA at residue 10, which likely indicates a read error; the protein shown here is translated from the DNA. V gene TRDV1 combines with J gene TRDJ1; tentative D call: TRDD3 (6 bases). In germline, CDR1 is TSWWSYY, CDR2 QGS. The CDR3 is made up of 20 amino acids. Trimming removed 2 bases at V and 3 bases at J, with 28 bases between. As DNA, the CDR3 is TGTGCTCTTGGGGAAAGTGGTGGGTCCTGCGGGGACTGGGAGGCCGATAAACTCATCTTT. It is translated as CALGESGGSCGDWEADKLIF.